The rows below give T cell receptor beta chains drawn from one sample of a study of blood T cell repertoires in COVID-19. Assay: immunoSEQ multiplex PCR; the TCRdb copy retains only in-frame clones and omits some. The data contain 150,000 to 250,000 clones, roughly four fifths of them singletons. Material for sequencing was peripheral blood. The receptors were sampled from a human donor with acute or convalescent COVID-19. The donor label of this sample is uncertain. The CDR3 runs from the conserved cysteine through the conserved F or W. A D gene is named only where the DNA matches it firmly. The size entry is marked missing in some rows and otherwise reads once, few, many or a size class.

TRBD2	TRBV25-1	few	TRBJ2-3	TGTGCCAGCAGTGAGCCAGCGGGAAACTCAGATACGCAGTATTTT	CASSEPAGNSDTQYF
NA	TRBV5-1	NA	TRBJ2-2	TGCGCCAGCAGCTTGTATGAGCAGAACACCGGGGAGCTGTTTTTT	CASSLYEQNTGELFF
TRBD2	TRBV7-9	NA	TRBJ2-3	TGTGCCAGCAGCTTATTCCGGACTAGCGGGAGGGATACGCAGTATTTT	CASSLFRTSGRDTQYF
NA	TRBV7-2	few	TRBJ2-7	TGTGCCAGCAGCTTAAATTCGGTCGGCTACGAGCAGTACTTC	CASSLNSVGYEQYF
TRBD2	TRBV18	NA	TRBJ2-1	TGTGCCAGCTCACCGACGGGAGGGAGCAATGAGCAGTTCTTC	CASSPTGGSNEQFF
TRBD2	TRBV28	once	TRBJ2-7	TGTGCCAGCAGTTCGGCAGGGACTAGCGGTTCCTACGAGCAGTACTTC	CASSSAGTSGSYEQYF
TRBD2	TRBV9	NA	TRBJ2-5	TGTGCCAGCAACCGACTAGCGGGAGGAGAAGAGACCCAGTACTTC	CASNRLAGGEETQYF
TRBD1	TRBV3-1/TRBV3-2	NA	TRBJ1-2	TGTGCCAGCAGCCAAGCGGCGGGACAGGGTAACTATGGCTACACCTTC	CASSQAAGQGNYGYTF
NA	TRBV18	NA	TRBJ1-1	TGTGCCAGCTCACCCCCCAGCAGCGTCACGAACACTGAAGCTTTCTTT	CASSPPSSVTNTEAFF
TRBD1	TRBV19	NA	TRBJ1-2	TGTGCCAGTAGACCCACGGGACAGGGCTATGGCTACACCTTC	CASRPTGQGYGYTF
TRBD1	TRBV5-1	NA	TRBJ1-6	TGCGCCAGCAGCTTGGTTGTGACAGGGGATTCACCCCTCCACTTT	CASSLVVTGDSPLHF
TRBD2	TRBV3-1/TRBV3-2	NA	TRBJ2-7	TGTGCCAGCAGCCAAGAGCCGCAGGGGACTAGCGCCTCCTACGAGCAGTACTTC	CASSQEPQGTSASYEQYF
TRBD1	TRBV7-3	NA	TRBJ1-6	TGTGCCAGCAGCCTAGGGGGACAGGGGACGAATTCACCCCTCCACTTT	CASSLGGQGTNSPLHF
NA	TRBV12-3/TRBV12-4	NA	TRBJ2-3	TGTGCCAGCAGTTTAACCAGACAAGATACGCAGTATTTT	CASSLTRQDTQYF
NA	TRBV29-1	NA	TRBJ1-4	TGCAGCGTCGAGACAGTTGCGGAAAAACTGTTTTTT	CSVETVAEKLFF
TRBD1	TRBV6-5	once	TRBJ2-7	TGTGCCAGCAGTTACCGCGACAGGGTATACGAGCAGTACTTC	CASSYRDRVYEQYF
TRBD2	TRBV5-4	NA	TRBJ2-3	TGTGCCAGCAGCTCGGGCACGGGGCTAGCGGGTAAGGATACGCAGTATTTT	CASSSGTGLAGKDTQYF
NA	TRBV6-2/TRBV6-3	NA	TRBJ1-2	TGTGCCAGCAGTTCGCCCGTTAGCGGCTACACCTTC	CASSSPVSGYTF
NA	TRBV5-1	NA	TRBJ2-2	TGCGCCAGCAGCTTTGGGCAGGCCGGGGAGCTGTTTTTT	CASSFGQAGELFF
TRBD2	TRBV5-4	NA	TRBJ2-5	TGTGCCAGCAGCTTTGGGGGGGGGATTTGGACCCAGTACTTC	CASSFGGGIWTQYF
TRBD1	TRBV7-6	NA	TRBJ1-2	TGTGCCAGCAGCCCCCGGGACAGCCCGTCCTATGGCTACACCTTC	CASSPRDSPSYGYTF
TRBD1	TRBV2	NA	TRBJ1-6	TGTGCCAGCCAGGACAGGAGCTCCTATAATTCACCCCTCCACTTT	CASQDRSSYNSPLHF
TRBD1	TRBV5-6	once	TRBJ1-3	TGTGCCAGCAGAACCGGGACAGGGACTGGAAACACCATATATTTT	CASRTGTGTGNTIYF
NA	TRBV12-3/TRBV12-4	NA	TRBJ2-3	TGTGCCAGCAGTTTATTCGAGACAGATACGCAGTATTTT	CASSLFETDTQYF
NA	TRBV10-3	NA	TRBJ1-1	TGTGCCATCAGTGCTGAGGCGGTCATGAACACTGAAGCTTTCTTT	CAISAEAVMNTEAFF
NA	TRBV6-6	NA	TRBJ1-1	TGTGCCAGCAGTTTGTCAGGGGCGACGGGCACTGAAGCTTTCTTT	CASSLSGATGTEAFF
TRBD1	TRBV5-6	NA	TRBJ1-1	TGTGCCAGCAGCTTGAATACAGGGGGATTCGGGACTGAAGCTTTCTTT	CASSLNTGGFGTEAFF
NA	TRBV11-2	once	TRBJ2-6	TGTGCCAGCAGCTTAGGGGCTTCTGGGGCCAACGTCCTGACTTTC	CASSLGASGANVLTF
NA	TRBV28	NA	TRBJ2-5	TGTGCCAGCAGATCCCGGGGGGCGGGAGTATGGGAGACCCAGTACTTC	CASRSRGAGVWETQYF
TRBD1	TRBV28	NA	TRBJ1-5	TGTGCCAGCAGTTCCTTGGACAGGAAGGGCGATCAGCCCCAGCATTTT	CASSSLDRKGDQPQHF
TRBD2	TRBV9	few	TRBJ2-1	TGTGCCAGCAGCCCGGCGGGAGAGTCCTACAATGAGCAGTTCTTC	CASSPAGESYNEQFF
TRBD2	TRBV11-2	few	TRBJ2-5	TGTGCCAGCAGCTTATGGAGGGTAGCGGGCCAAGAGACCCAGTACTTC	CASSLWRVAGQETQYF
TRBD1	TRBV12-3/TRBV12-4	NA	TRBJ1-1	TGTGCCAGCAGGACCGACAGGGGATTGGCTTTCTTT	CASRTDRGLAFF
NA	TRBV7-9	NA	TRBJ1-5	TGTGCCAGCAGCTTGGGGGCCGGGCAGCCCCAGCATTTT	CASSLGAGQPQHF
TRBD1	TRBV4-3	once	TRBJ1-4	TGCGCCAGCAGCCAGCACAGGGGGCTGACTAATGAAAAACTGTTTTTT	CASSQHRGLTNEKLFF
NA	TRBV19	NA	TRBJ1-2	TGTGCCAGTAGTCAGCCCGACAGGCACTATGGCTACACCTTC	CASSQPDRHYGYTF
NA	TRBV6-2/TRBV6-3	NA	TRBJ1-1	TGTGCCAGCAGCACCAAGGGTGGAGGGTTTAACACTGAAGCTTTCTTT	CASSTKGGGFNTEAFF
TRBD2	TRBV7-2	NA	TRBJ2-2	TGTGCCAGCAGCTTAGCGGGCGGGAGAGGCACCGGGGAGCTGTTTTTT	CASSLAGGRGTGELFF
TRBD1	TRBV23-1	NA	TRBJ2-6	TGCGCCAGTCGACAGGGGGCGAGCTCTGGGGCCAACGTCCTGACTTTC	CASRQGASSGANVLTF
NA	TRBV6-5	NA	TRBJ1-2	TGTGCCAGCAGTTCAGGGTCGACTAACTATGGCTACACCTTC	CASSSGSTNYGYTF
NA	TRBV7-3	few	TRBJ2-1	TGTGCCAGCAGCACGAGACAGAACAATGAGCAGTTCTTC	CASSTRQNNEQFF
NA	TRBV7-3	NA	TRBJ2-2	TGTGCCAGCAGCGCTAGAGGGACCGGGGAGCTGTTTTTT	CASSARGTGELFF
TRBD1	TRBV19	NA	TRBJ1-2	TGTGCCAGTAAAGACCGACAGGGGCGGTTTGGCTACACCTTC	CASKDRQGRFGYTF
NA	TRBV18	NA	TRBJ1-5	TGTGCCAGCTCAGCGGGCGAGAAGGAGAGCAATCAGCCCCAGCATTTT	CASSAGEKESNQPQHF
NA	TRBV19	NA	TRBJ1-1	TGTGCCAGTAGTATAGTGACCCGGGAGAATGAAGCTTTCTTT	CASSIVTRENEAFF
TRBD2	TRBV7-8	NA	TRBJ2-2	TGTGCCAGCAGCGCCGGGACTAGCGGGAGGAATACCGGGGAGCTGTTTTTT	CASSAGTSGRNTGELFF
NA	TRBV27	once	TRBJ1-1	TGTGCCAGCAGTCTTATCGGGGGGAGGATGAACACTGAAGCTTTCTTT	CASSLIGGRMNTEAFF
NA	TRBV6-5	NA	TRBJ1-2	TGTGCCAGCAGTTCATACCTGGGGGCTGCATATGGCTACACCTTC	CASSSYLGAAYGYTF
NA	TRBV27	once	TRBJ2-2	TGTGCCAGCAGTAGACAGGACAACACCGGGGAGCTGTTTTTT	CASSRQDNTGELFF
NA	TRBV7-9	NA	TRBJ1-3	TGTGCCAGCAGCCTGGAGAGGGGGTCTGGTGGAAACACCATATATTTT	CASSLERGSGGNTIYF
NA	TRBV10-3	once	TRBJ1-2	TGTGCCATCAGTGAGTCTACAGGGCCAGCCTATGGCTACACCTTC	CAISESTGPAYGYTF
NA	TRBV2	NA	TRBJ2-1	TGTGCCAGCAGTGAAACCACACTCCAGCGGTCCAATGAGCAGTTCTTC	CASSETTLQRSNEQFF
TRBD2	TRBV2	once	TRBJ2-7	TGTGCCAGCAGGGGGACTAGCGGGACCTACGAGCAGTACTTC	CASRGTSGTYEQYF
NA	TRBV5-1	NA	TRBJ2-1	TGCGCCAGCAGCTTCTTACCCCGCGGCAATGAGCAGTTCTTC	CASSFLPRGNEQFF